This TCR beta chain was identified during a study of T cells after yellow fever vaccination (dated by TCRdb to the late 2010s). As for the study more broadly: Staining for CD3, CD45RA, CCR7 and CD95 was used to sort memory subsets (EM, EMRA, CM and Tscm) on a BD FACS Aria III. Memory subsets were sorted on days 0, 15 and 45 and at 18 months after primary vaccination, and on days 0, 15 and 45 after the 30-year booster. To track T-cell clones before and after primary and booster YFV17D yellow fever vaccination, bulk TCR alpha and beta repertoires were sequenced longitudinally. Two healthy male donors, one aged 18 to 30 and one aged 30 to 40 years, made up the cohort. Libraries from fractions with low cell numbers were prepared with the SMART-Seq v4 Ultra Low Input RNA kit. Bulk PBMC replicates and cell subsets were isolated from blood drawn at multiple timepoints before and after both primary and secondary immunization. Study-wide conclusions, independent of this receptor: Computational filtering was needed because FACS-sorted repertoires could contain abundant contaminating clonotypes from the bulk population. In the sorted memory subsets on day 0, nearly all of the vaccine-responding clonotypes fell below detection. Because the study included only two donors, the extent to which the findings can be generalized is limited. The secondary T-cell response was weaker than the primary response but faster, peaking on day 5 instead of day 15. A small fraction of clonotypes showed up in both the CD4 and CD8 compartments, probably as a result of convergent recombination. After the booster, most of the clones that had expanded following primary vaccination were detected again (around 95% of CD4 and 88% of CD8), which suggests that memory was broadly maintained.

The CDR3 sequence holds 13 residues, the cysteine and phenylalanine included. Only the CDR3 DNA is retained, 39 bases long and in frame from the first base. CDR1 MDHEN and CDR2 SYDVKM were looked up in the germline V gene. V is pared back by 5 bases and J by 9 bases, with 14 bases lying between the germline termini. The sample's treatment or condition label is to be understood as: live attenuated yellow fever vaccine strain. PBMCs were isolated from peripheral blood using a standard Ficoll-Paque protocol. RNA from sorted memory subsets was extracted with the RNeasy Micro Kit. This clonotype was observed many times. There are no base qualities to consult, and no much larger clone falls within one base. Synthesis of TCR cDNA relied on 5'RACE template switching, a step that introduced a universal primer site along with unique molecular identifiers. Priming of cDNA synthesis was performed from both the TCR alpha and TCR beta constant segments. Libraries were amplified in two PCR steps, with sample barcodes and sequencing adapters added in the second step. Sequencing of libraries was performed on Illumina HiSeq 2500 (2x100 bp) or NovaSeq (2x150 bp). Per the source publication's procedure: MIGEC handled demultiplexing of reads and collapsing into UMI consensus sequences, while MiXCR performed V(D)J alignment. Vaccine-responding clonotypes were identified with edgeR using replicate PBMC samples, with FDR below 0.01 and a log2 fold change above 5 up to day 15 being required. Bulk clonotypes were assigned CD4 or CD8 identity according to which sequenced CD4 or CD8 repertoire held them at higher abundance. Clonotype frequencies in memory subsets were weighted by FACS-sorted cell numbers to estimate each clone's distribution across memory phenotypes. Using fastp trimming at Q25 and MiXCR clonotype assembly, TCRdb reanalyzed the public sequencing data and kept in-frame beta chains. Under each unique CDR3 protein, matching rows form one entry showing the most common genes and DNA. These V and J calls rely on TCRdb rather than the paper's analysis. Recorded for this sample are about 22,000 distinct CDR3 sequences; around 5.5% of them occurred a single time. Of the sample, around 19% is held by the ten largest clones.

Material: PBMCs, either bulk or a sorted T-cell subset (CD4+, CD8+, memory, or dextramer-sorted; not recorded which), obtained roughly 47 days after the first yellow fever vaccination. This receptor was identified in a man aged 18 to 30 who received the YFV17D yellow fever vaccine. The rearrangement combines TRBV28 with TRBJ2-1, with the D gene too uncertain to name. In nucleotide form, the sequence is TGTGCCAGCAGTCCCCATTTCGGGCTTGAGCAGTTCTTC. This gives the protein CASSPHFGLEQFF.